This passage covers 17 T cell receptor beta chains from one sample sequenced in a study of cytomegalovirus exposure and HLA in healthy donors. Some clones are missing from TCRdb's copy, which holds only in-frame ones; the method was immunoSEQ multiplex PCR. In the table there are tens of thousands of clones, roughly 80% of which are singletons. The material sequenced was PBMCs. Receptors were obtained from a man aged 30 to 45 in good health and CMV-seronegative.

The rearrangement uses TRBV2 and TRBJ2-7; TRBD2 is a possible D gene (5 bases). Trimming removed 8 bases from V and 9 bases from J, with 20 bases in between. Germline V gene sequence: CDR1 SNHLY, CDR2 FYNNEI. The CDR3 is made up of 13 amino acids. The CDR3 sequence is CASSSEAVPVQYF. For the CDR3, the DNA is TGTGCCAGCTCCTCGGAGGCGGTACCTGTGCAGTACTTC.

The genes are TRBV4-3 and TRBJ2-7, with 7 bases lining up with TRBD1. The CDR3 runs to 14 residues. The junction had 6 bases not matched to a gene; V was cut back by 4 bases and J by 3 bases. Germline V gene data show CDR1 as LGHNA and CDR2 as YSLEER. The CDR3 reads CASSPRDSLYEQYF. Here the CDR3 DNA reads TGCGCCAGCAGCCCTAGGGACAGCCTCTACGAGCAGTACTTC.

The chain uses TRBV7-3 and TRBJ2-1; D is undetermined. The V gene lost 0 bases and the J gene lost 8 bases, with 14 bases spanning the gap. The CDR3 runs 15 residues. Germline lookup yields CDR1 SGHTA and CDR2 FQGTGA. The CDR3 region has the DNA TGTGCCAGCAGCTTAACCCCCAGGTTCGAACATGAGCAGTTCTTC. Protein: CASSLTPRFEHEQFF.

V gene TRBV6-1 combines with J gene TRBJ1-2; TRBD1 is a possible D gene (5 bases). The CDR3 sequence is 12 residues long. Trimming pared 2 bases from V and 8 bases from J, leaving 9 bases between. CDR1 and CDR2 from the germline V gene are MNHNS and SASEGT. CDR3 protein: CASSERDFGYTF. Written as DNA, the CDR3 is TGTGCCAGCAGTGAACGGGACTTCGGCTACACCTTC.

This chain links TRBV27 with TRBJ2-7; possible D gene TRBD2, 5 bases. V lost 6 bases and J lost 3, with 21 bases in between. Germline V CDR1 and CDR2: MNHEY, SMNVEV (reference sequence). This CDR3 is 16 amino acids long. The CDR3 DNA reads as TGTGCCAGCAGCTATAATCTCCGGAGTCGGGGCTACGAGCAGTACTTC. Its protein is CASSYNLRSRGYEQYF.

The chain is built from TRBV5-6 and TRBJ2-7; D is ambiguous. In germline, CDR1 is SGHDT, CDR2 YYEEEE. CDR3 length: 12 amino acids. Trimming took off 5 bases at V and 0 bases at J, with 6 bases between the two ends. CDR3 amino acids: CASSSSSYEQYF. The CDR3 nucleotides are TGTGCCAGCAGTTCGAGCTCCTACGAGCAGTACTTC.

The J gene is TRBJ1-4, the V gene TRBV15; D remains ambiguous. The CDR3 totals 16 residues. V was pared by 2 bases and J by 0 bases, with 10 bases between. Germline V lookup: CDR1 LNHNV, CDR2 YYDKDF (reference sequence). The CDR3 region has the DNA TGTGCCACCAGCAGACTAGCTACCGCAACTAATGAAAAACTGTTTTTT. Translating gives CATSRLATATNEKLFF.

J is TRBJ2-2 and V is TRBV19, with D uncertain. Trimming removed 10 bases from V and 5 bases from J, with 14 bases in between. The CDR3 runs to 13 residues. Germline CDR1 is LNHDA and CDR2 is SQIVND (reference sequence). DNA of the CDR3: TGTGCCACCGGGTCGTCCTGGACCGGGGAGCTGTTTTTT. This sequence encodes CATGSSWTGELFF.

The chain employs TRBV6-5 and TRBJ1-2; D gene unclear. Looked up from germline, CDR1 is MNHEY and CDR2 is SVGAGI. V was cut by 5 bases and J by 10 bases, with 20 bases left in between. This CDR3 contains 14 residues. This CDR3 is CASSQLMAVLVYTF. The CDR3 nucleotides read TGTGCCAGCAGTCAGTTAATGGCGGTCCTTGTCTACACCTTC.

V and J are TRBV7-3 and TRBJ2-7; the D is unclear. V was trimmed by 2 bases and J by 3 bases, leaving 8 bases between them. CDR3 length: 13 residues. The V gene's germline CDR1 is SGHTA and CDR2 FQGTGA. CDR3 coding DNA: TGTGCCAGCAGCTTAGCGGCATACTACGAGCAGTACTTC. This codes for CASSLAAYYEQYF.

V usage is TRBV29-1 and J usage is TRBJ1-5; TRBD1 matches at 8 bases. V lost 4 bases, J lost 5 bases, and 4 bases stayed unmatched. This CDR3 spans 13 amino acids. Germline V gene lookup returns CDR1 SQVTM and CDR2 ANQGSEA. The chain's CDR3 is CSVVTGEYQPQHF. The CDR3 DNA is TGCAGCGTTGTGACAGGGGAGTATCAGCCCCAGCATTTT.

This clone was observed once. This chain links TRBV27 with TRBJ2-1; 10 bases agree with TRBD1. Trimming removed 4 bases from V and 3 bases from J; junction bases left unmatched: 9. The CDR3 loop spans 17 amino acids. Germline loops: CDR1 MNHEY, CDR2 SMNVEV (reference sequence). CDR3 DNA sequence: TGTGCCAGCAGTTATTCGGTTGGGACAGGGGTCTACAATGAGCAGTTCTTC. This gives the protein CASSYSVGTGVYNEQFF.

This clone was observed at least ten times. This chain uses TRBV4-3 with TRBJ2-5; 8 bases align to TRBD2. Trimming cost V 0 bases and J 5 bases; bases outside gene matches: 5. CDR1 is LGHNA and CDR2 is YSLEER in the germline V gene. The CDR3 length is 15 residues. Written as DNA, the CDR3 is TGCGCCAGCAGCCAAGATCGGGGGGGCTGGGAGACCCAGTACTTC. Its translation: CASSQDRGGWETQYF.

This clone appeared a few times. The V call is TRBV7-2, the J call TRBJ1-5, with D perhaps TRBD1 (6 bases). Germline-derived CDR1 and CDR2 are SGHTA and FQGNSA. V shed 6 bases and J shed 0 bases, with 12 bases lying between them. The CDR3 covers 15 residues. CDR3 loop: CASSLGQSSNQPQHF. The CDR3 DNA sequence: TGTGCCAGCAGTCTTGGACAGTCTAGCAATCAGCCCCAGCATTTT.

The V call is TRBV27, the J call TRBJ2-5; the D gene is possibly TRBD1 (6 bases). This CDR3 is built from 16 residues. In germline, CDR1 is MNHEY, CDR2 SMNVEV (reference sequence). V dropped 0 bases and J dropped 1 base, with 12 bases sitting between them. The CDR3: CASSLSPQGSQETQYF. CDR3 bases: TGTGCCAGCAGTTTATCCCCCCAGGGGAGCCAAGAGACCCAGTACTTC.

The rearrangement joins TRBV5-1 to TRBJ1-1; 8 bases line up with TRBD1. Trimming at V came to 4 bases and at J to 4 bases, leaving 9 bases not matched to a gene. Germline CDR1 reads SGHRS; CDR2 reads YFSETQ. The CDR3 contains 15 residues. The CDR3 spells CASSVGQGSSTEAFF. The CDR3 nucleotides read TGCGCCAGCAGCGTCGGACAGGGATCGAGCACTGAAGCTTTCTTT.

The CDR3 loop is CASHARVSGNTIYF. CDR3 DNA: TGTGCCAGTCATGCCCGGGTATCTGGAAACACCATATATTTT. This chain joins TRBV6-1 and TRBJ1-3; D unclear. Germline lookup yields CDR1 MNHNS and CDR2 SASEGT. The CDR3 extends over 14 amino acids. V was trimmed by 9 bases and J by 1 base, leaving 13 bases between them.